This T cell receptor beta chain was sequenced in a study of T cell responses to AZD1222 COVID-19 vaccine. Some clones are missing from TCRdb's copy, which holds only in-frame ones; the method was immunoSEQ multiplex PCR. The sample comprises about 150,000 clones, roughly 92% of which are singletons, and 4% rests with the top ten. The receptor's source is an adult who received the AZD1222 COVID-19 vaccine. The sample in question was peripheral blood, obtained 28 days after the second AZD1222 dose.

CDR3 amino acids: CASSVAASGSYEQYF. The CDR3 nucleotides are TGTGCCAGCAGCGTAGCAGCTAGCGGCTCCTACGAGCAGTACTTC. The genes are TRBV9 and TRBJ2-7, with 7 bases that match TRBD2. The CDR3 consists of 15 residues. The junction had 3 bases not matched to a gene; V was cut back by 0 bases and J by 0 bases. In germline, CDR1 is SGDLS, CDR2 YYNGEE.